This T cell receptor beta chain was identified during a study of CD8 T cells in ankylosing spondylitis. Many counts were recorded for this clonotype. Via MiXCR, TCRdb re-called the 5' RACE reads, giving one row per CDR3 protein. The table records 310,000 or so distinct CDR3 sequences, around 20% of them present only once. The clonotype was recovered from a male donor with ankylosing spondylitis or in good health (not recorded which). The sample consisted of blood, either unsorted or a sorted T cell fraction (not recorded which).

The CDR3 DNA sequence: TGTGCCATCCGGGACAGGGGCACAGATACGCAGTATTTT. Protein: CAIRDRGTDTQYF. V gene TRBV27 combines with J gene TRBJ2-3, with 9 nucleotides matching TRBD1. The CDR3 sequence is 13 residues long. Germline-derived CDR1 and CDR2 are MNHEY and SMNVEV (reference sequence). Trimming removed 10 bases from V and 1 base from J; junction bases left unmatched: 3.